Included here is one TCR beta chain sequence, with context. The sample belongs to a study of blood T cell repertoires in COVID-19. Study in general: Spain, Italy and the United States supplied samples that represented acute and convalescent COVID-19. T cells, B-cell-depleted T cells, or PBMCs supplied cDNA or gDNA.

This table comes from immunoSEQ multiplex PCR, and its TCRdb copy is limited to in-frame clones, with some not included. In the table there are approximately 240,000 clones, roughly 82% of which are singletons. CDR3 length: 16 residues. Germline-derived CDR1 and CDR2 are SGHDT and YYEEEE. Trimming took off 3 bases at V and 0 bases at J, with 13 bases between the two ends. Source material: peripheral blood. The source is a woman aged 40 to 50 who had recovered from COVID-19. This chain uses TRBV5-6 with TRBJ1-5; D possibly corresponds to TRBD1 (5 bases). The CDR3, as DNA: TGTGCCAGCAGCTGGGGGGGATTTGCTAGCAATCAGCCCCAGCATTTT. It specifies CASSWGGFASNQPQHF.